Following are 13 T cell receptor beta chains from one sample sequenced in a study of identifying expanded T cells in peripheral blood. Generated by immunoSEQ multiplex PCR, the TCRdb table keeps only in-frame clones and is missing some. The sample holds around 100,000 clones; over 75% are singletons and the top ten take roughly 6%. Sample: blood. The origin of the receptors is a person aged 18-70 years in good health.

The chain carries TRBV19 and TRBJ2-5; D might be TRBD2 (6 bases). CDR3 size: 12 residues. The germline V and J ends were trimmed by 7 bases and 6 bases, with 12 bases remaining between them. From germline, CDR1 is LNHDA and CDR2 SQIVND (reference sequence). The CDR3 loop is CASNGGSKTQYF. In DNA, the CDR3 is TGTGCCAGTAACGGGGGATCCAAGACCCAGTACTTC.

This clone came up a few times. The rearrangement joins TRBV7-3 to TRBJ1-1; perhaps TRBD1 as D (5 bases). The CDR3 is 15 residues long. Germline values: CDR1 SGHTA, CDR2 FQGTGA. The ends were cut back, 6 bases at V and 0 bases at J, with 14 bases in the middle. The chain's CDR3 is CASRETAVMNTEAFF. CDR3 DNA sequence: TGTGCCAGCAGGGAGACAGCCGTCATGAACACTGAAGCTTTCTTT.

V usage is TRBV6-5 and J usage is TRBJ1-4; D is uncertain. V lost 2 bases, J lost 10 bases, and 5 bases lay in between. This CDR3 is built from 11 residues. CDR1 MNHEY and CDR2 SVGAGI come from the germline V gene. CDR3 loop: CASSYNGKLFF. CDR3 coding DNA: TGTGCCAGCAGTTACAACGGAAAACTGTTTTTT.

J is TRBJ2-7 and V is TRBV9; 7 nucleotides line up with TRBD1. The CDR3 totals 16 residues. Germline CDR1 SGDLS, CDR2 YYNGEE. With V trimmed by 4 bases and J by 1 base, 11 bases remained unmatched. The CDR3 DNA follows: TGTGCCAGCAGCCCACGACAGGGTCACCATTCCTACGAGCAGTACTTC. Protein sequence: CASSPRQGHHSYEQYF.

The chain joins TRBV4-2 to TRBJ2-1, with 9 bases lining up with TRBD1. V lost 1 base, J lost 8 bases, and 9 bases stayed unmatched. Germline V gene lookup returns CDR1 LGHNA and CDR2 YNFKEQ. The CDR3 runs to 16 residues. The CDR3 coding sequence is TGTGCCAGCAGCCAAGTGGGTACAGGGGGCTTGTATGAGCAGTTCTTC. Translating it yields CASSQVGTGGLYEQFF.

The chain combines TRBV6-1 with TRBJ2-7, with D perhaps TRBD1 (6 bases). Germline values: CDR1 MNHNS, CDR2 SASEGT. Trimming took 5 bases from V and 0 from J, leaving 11 bases between them. The CDR3 is 14 residues long. The chain's CDR3 is CASSLPDSSYEQYF. DNA for the CDR3: TGTGCCAGCAGTCTACCGGACAGCTCCTACGAGCAGTACTTC.

The chain joins TRBV6-1 to TRBJ2-7, with a tentative D call TRBD1 (6 bases). The CDR3 has 12 residues. Trimming took off 8 bases at V and 4 bases at J, with 12 bases between the two ends. Germline CDR1 is MNHNS and CDR2 is SASEGT. The CDR3 nucleotides are TGTGCCAGCTCACCCAGGGGATACGAGCAGTACTTC. Protein product: CASSPRGYEQYF.

The chain uses TRBV11-2 and TRBJ1-1; D is ambiguous. The CDR3 is 13 amino acids. V lost 8 bases and J lost 1, with 11 bases in between. CDR1 and CDR2 from the germline V gene are SGHAT and FQNNGV. The CDR3 loop is CASSLRENTEAFF. The CDR3 DNA is TGTGCCAGCTCACTCCGGGAGAACACTGAAGCTTTCTTT.

The rearrangement joins TRBV6-1 to TRBJ1-1; D unclear. The germline gives CDR1 MNHNS, CDR2 SASEGT. The CDR3 consists of 11 residues. Trimming removed 6 bases at V and 4 bases at J, with 6 bases between. The CDR3 DNA reads as TGTGCCAGCAGGGTGGGCACTGAAGCTTTCTTT. Its translation: CASRVGTEAFF.

The chain uses TRBV2 and TRBJ2-7, with 8 bases that match TRBD1. Germline lookup yields CDR1 SNHLY and CDR2 FYNNEI. V shed 7 bases, J shed 4 bases, and the junction held 6 bases outside the gene matches. The CDR3 sequence is 13 residues long. The CDR3 loop is CASIRDRLYEQYF. The CDR3 coding sequence is TGTGCCAGCATACGGGACAGGCTGTACGAGCAGTACTTC. The variable domain in full, with the rest retrieved from reference TRBV2 and TRBJ2-7, is EPEVTQTPSHQVTQMGQEVILRCVPISNHLYFYWYRQILGQKVEFLVSFYNNEISEKSEIFDDQFSVERPDGSNFTLKIRSTKLEDSAMYFCASIRDRLYEQYFGPGTRLTVT.

The chain employs TRBV6-5 and TRBJ2-4; 12 bases are shared with TRBD2. There are 15 residues in the CDR3. The trim removed 5 bases at V and 4 bases at J, leaving 3 bases unmatched. Germline CDR1 and CDR2: MNHEY and SVGAGI. The CDR3 sequence: CASSGGTSGKNIQYF. The CDR3 region has the DNA TGTGCCAGCAGTGGCGGGACTAGCGGGAAAAACATTCAGTACTTC.

By proportion, this clone is medium-sized. V usage is TRBV7-9 and J usage is TRBJ2-7, with a tentative D call TRBD1 (6 bases). This CDR3 is built from 15 residues. Trimming cost V 3 bases and J 4 bases, with 16 bases left between them. Germline loops: CDR1 SEHNR, CDR2 FQNEAQ (reference sequence). The CDR3, as DNA: TGTGCCAGCAGCTTGTACCCGGGACAATCTTACGAGCAGTACTTC. Residues: CASSLYPGQSYEQYF. The variable domain in full, completed from reference TRBV7-9 and TRBJ2-7, reads DTGVSQNPRHKITKRGQNVTFRCDPISEHNRLYWYRQTLGQGPEFLTYFQNEAQLEKSRLLSDRFSAERPKGSFSTLEIQRTEQGDSAMYLCASSLYPGQSYEQYFGPGTRLTVT.

The genes are TRBV2 and TRBJ1-2, with D unclear. CDR3 length: 12 residues. Germline assignment: CDR1 SNHLY and CDR2 FYNNEI. The V end was cut by 5 bases, the J end by 4 bases, with 8 bases between. The CDR3 DNA reads TGTGCCAGCAGTTTTAACATCTATGGCTACACCTTC. This gives the protein CASSFNIYGYTF. Looking up the rest from reference TRBV2 and TRBJ1-2 gives the full variable domain: EPEVTQTPSHQVTQMGQEVILRCVPISNHLYFYWYRQILGQKVEFLVSFYNNEISEKSEIFDDQFSVERPDGSNFTLKIRSTKLEDSAMYFCASSFNIYGYTFGSGTRLTVV.